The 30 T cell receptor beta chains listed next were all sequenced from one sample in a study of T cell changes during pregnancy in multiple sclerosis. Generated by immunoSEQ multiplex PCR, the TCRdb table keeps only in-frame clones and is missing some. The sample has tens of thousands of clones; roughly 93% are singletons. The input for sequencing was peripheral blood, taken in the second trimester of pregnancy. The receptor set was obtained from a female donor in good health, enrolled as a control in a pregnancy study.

The CDR3 nucleotides are TGCGCCAGCAGCCAAGATCGGGGATGGGGAGTCGGCGAGCAGTACTTC. Its protein product is CASSQDRGWGVGEQYF. This chain uses TRBV4-1 with TRBJ2-7; D perhaps matches TRBD2 (5 bases). Germline CDR1 and CDR2: MGHRA and YSYEKL. The CDR3 loop spans 16 amino acids. V lost 0 bases and J 6 bases, leaving 18 bases between the germline ends.

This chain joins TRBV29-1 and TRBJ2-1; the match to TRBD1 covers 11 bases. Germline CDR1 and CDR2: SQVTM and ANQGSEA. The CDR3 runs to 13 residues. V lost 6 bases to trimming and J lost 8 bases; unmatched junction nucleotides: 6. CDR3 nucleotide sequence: TGCAGCGTCCGGACAGGGGGCCGTCATGAGCAGTTCTTC. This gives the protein CSVRTGGRHEQFF.

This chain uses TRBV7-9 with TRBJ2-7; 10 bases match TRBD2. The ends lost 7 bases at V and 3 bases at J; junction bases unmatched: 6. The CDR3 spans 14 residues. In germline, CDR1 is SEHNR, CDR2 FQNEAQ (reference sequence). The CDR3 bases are TGTGCCAGCACTTTTTTAGCGGGGGGCTACGAGCAGTACTTC. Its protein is CASTFLAGGYEQYF.

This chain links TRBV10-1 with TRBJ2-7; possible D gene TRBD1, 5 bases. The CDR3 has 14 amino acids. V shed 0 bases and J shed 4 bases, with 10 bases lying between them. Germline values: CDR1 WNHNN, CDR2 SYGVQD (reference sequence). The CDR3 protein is CASSESIRAYEQYF. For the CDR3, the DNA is TGCGCCAGCAGTGAGTCTATCAGGGCTTACGAGCAGTACTTC.

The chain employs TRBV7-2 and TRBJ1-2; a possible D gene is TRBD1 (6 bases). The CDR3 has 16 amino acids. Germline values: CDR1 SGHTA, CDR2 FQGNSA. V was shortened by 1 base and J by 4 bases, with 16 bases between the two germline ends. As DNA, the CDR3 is TGTGCCAGCAGCTTAGGGGGGCAGGGGTTTTCCTATGGCTACACCTTC. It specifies CASSLGGQGFSYGYTF.

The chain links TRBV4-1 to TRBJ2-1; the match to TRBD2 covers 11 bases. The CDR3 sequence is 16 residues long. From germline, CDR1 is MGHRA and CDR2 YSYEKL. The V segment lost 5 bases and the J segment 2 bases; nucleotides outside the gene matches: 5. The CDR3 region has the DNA TGCGCCAGCAGCGCCCGACTAGCGGGGACCTACAATGAGCAGTTCTTC. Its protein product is CASSARLAGTYNEQFF.

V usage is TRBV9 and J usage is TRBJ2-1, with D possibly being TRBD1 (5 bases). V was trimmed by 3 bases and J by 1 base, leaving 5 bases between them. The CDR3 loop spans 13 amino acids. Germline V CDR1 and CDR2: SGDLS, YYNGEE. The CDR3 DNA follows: TGTGCCAGCAGCGGGACATCCTACAATGAGCAGTTCTTC. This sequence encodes CASSGTSYNEQFF.

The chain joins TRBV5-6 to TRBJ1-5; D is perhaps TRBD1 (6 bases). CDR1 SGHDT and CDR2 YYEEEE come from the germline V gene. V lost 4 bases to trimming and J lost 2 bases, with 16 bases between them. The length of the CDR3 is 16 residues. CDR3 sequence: CASSGDRGGRNQPQHF. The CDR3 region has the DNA TGTGCCAGCAGCGGGGACCGGGGGGGGCGCAATCAGCCCCAGCATTTT.

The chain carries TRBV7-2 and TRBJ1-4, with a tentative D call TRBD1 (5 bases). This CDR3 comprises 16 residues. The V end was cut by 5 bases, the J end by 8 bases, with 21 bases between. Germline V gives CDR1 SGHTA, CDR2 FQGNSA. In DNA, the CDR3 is TGTGCCAGCAGCCCTTGGGGGGTCATCGAGGGGGAAAAACTGTTTTTT. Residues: CASSPWGVIEGEKLFF. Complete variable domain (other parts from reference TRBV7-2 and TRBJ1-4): GAGVSQSPSNKVTEKGKDVELRCDPISGHTALYWYRQSLGQGLEFLIYFQGNSAPDKSGLPSDRFSAERTGGSVSTLTIQRTQQEDSAVYLCASSPWGVIEGEKLFFGSGTQLSVL.

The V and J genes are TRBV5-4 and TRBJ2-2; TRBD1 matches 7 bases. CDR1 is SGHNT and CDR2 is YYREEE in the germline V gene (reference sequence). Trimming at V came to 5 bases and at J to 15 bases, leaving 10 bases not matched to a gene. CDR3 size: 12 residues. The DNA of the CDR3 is TGTGCCAGCAGTTTCTCCGGGACAGACATGTTTTTT. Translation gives CASSFSGTDMFF.

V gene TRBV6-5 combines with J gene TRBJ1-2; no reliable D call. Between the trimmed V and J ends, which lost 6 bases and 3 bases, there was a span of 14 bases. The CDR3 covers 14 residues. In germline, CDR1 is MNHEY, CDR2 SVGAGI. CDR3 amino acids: CASSLLGGDYGYTF. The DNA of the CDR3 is TGTGCCAGCAGCTTACTAGGTGGGGACTATGGCTACACCTTC.

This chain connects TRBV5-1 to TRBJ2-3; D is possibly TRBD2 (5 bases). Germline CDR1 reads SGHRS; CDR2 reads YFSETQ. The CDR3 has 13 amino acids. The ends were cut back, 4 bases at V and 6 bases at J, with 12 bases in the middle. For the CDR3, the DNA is TGCGCCAGCAGCCTCACGTCGGGGGATACGCAGTATTTT. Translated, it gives CASSLTSGDTQYF.

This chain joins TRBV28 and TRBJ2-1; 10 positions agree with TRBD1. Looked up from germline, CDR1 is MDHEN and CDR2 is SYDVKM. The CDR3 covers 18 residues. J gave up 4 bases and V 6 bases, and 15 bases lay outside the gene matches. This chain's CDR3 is CASSHYPFGQGEYNEQFF. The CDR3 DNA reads TGTGCCAGCAGCCATTACCCTTTTGGACAGGGGGAGTACAATGAGCAGTTCTTC.

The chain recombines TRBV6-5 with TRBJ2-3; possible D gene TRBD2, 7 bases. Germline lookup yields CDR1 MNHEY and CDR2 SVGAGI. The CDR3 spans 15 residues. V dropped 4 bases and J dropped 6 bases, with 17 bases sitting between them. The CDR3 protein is CASSSTLGGADTQYF. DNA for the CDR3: TGTGCCAGCAGTTCAACTCTTGGGGGGGCGGATACGCAGTATTTT.

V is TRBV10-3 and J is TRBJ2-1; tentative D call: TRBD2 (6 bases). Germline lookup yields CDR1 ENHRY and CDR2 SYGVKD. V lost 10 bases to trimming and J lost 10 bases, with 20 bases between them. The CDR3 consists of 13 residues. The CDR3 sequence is CATVGEKGGEQFF. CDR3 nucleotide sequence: TGTGCCACCGTAGGGGAGAAGGGAGGCGAGCAGTTCTTC.

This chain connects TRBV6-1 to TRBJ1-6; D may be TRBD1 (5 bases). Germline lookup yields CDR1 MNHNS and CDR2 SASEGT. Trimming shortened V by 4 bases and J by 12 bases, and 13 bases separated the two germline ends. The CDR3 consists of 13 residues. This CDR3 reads CASSAPGGVPLHF. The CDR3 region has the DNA TGTGCCAGCAGTGCCCCGGGGGGGGTACCCCTCCACTTT.

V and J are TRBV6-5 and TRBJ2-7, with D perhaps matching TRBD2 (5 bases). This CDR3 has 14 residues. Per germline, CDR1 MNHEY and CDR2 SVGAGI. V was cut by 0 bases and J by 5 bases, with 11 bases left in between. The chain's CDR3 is CASSYSMGVNEQYF. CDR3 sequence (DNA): TGTGCCAGCAGTTACTCGATGGGAGTCAACGAGCAGTACTTC.

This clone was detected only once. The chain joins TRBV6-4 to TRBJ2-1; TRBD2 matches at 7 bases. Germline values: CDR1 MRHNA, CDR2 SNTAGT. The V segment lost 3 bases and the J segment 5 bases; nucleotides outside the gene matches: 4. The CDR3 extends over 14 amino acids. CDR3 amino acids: CASSEREMNNEQFF. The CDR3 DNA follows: TGTGCCAGCAGTGAGCGGGAGATGAACAATGAGCAGTTCTTC.

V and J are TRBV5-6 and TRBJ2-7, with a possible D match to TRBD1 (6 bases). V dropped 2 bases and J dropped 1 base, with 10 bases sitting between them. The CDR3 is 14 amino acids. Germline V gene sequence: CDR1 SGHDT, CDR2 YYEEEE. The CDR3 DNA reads TGTGCCAGCAGCTTATGGCAGGGGTCCTACGAGCAGTACTTC. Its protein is CASSLWQGSYEQYF. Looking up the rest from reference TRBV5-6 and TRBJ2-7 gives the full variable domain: DAGVTQSPTHLIKTRGQQVTLRCSPKSGHDTVSWYQQALGQGPQFIFQYYEEEERQRGNFPDRFSGHQFPNYSSELNVNALLLGDSALYLCASSLWQGSYEQYFGPGTRLTVT.

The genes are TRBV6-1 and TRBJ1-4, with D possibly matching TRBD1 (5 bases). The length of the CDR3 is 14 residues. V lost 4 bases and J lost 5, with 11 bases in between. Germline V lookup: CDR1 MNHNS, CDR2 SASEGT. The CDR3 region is CASSGWGGNEKLFF. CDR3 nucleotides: TGTGCCAGCAGTGGTTGGGGGGGGAATGAAAAACTGTTTTTT.

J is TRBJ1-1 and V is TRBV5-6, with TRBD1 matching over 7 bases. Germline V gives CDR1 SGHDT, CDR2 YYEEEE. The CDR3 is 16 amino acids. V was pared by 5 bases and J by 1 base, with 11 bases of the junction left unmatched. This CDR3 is CASSYLSTGPNTEAFF. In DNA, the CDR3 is TGTGCCAGCAGTTATCTTTCGACAGGGCCGAACACTGAAGCTTTCTTT.

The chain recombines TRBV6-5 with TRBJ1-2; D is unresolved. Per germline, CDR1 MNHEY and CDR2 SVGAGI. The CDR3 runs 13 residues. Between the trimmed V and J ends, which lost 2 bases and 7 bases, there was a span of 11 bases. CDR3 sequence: CASSYAPTGGYTF. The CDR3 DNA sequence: TGTGCCAGCAGTTACGCCCCGACGGGTGGCTACACCTTC.

The CDR3 region has the DNA TGTGCCAGCAGCGTAGGTCCAGGGTCGTCGGGCACCATATATTTT. Translating gives CASSVGPGSSGTIYF. The chain combines TRBV9 with TRBJ1-3, with D possibly TRBD1 on 5 matching bases. Trimming pared 0 bases from V and 9 bases from J, leaving 16 bases between. This CDR3 has 15 residues. Germline V gene lookup returns CDR1 SGDLS and CDR2 YYNGEE.

This chain's CDR3 is CASSEYIGANTEAFF. Here the CDR3 DNA reads TGTGCCAGCAGTGAATATATAGGGGCCAACACTGAAGCTTTCTTT. The genes are TRBV25-1 and TRBJ1-1, with D tentatively TRBD1 (5 bases). The CDR3 is 15 amino acids. V lost 0 bases and J lost 2, with 10 bases in between. Germline V CDR1 and CDR2: MGHDK, SYGVNS.

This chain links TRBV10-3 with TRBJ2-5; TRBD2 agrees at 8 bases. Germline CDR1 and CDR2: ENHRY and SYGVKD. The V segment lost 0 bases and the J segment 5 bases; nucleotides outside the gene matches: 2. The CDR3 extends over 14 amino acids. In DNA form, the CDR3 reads TGTGCCATCAGTGAGTCGGGGACTAGTGAGACCCAGTACTTC. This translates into CAISESGTSETQYF.

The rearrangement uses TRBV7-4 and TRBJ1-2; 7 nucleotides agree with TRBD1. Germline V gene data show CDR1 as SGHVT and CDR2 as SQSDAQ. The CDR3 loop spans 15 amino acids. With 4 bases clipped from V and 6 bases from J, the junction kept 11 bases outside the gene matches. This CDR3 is CASSCYRDRRDGYTF. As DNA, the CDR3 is TGTGCCAGCAGCTGCTACCGGGACAGACGAGATGGCTACACCTTC.

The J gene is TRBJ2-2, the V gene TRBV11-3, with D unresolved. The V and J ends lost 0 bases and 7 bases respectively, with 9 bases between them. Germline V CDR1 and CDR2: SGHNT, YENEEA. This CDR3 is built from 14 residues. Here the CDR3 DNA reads TGTGCCAGCAGCTTAGATGTAGTCGGCGGGGAGCTGTTTTTT. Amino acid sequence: CASSLDVVGGELFF.

The CDR3 bases are TGTGCCAGCAGTTACGGCGGGGGAACGTACGAGCAGTACTTC. It codes for CASSYGGGTYEQYF. The chain recombines TRBV6-5 with TRBJ2-7; 7 bases align to TRBD2. The CDR3 covers 14 residues. V lost 2 bases and J lost 4; bases outside the gene matches: 5. CDR1 MNHEY and CDR2 SVGAGI come from the germline V gene.

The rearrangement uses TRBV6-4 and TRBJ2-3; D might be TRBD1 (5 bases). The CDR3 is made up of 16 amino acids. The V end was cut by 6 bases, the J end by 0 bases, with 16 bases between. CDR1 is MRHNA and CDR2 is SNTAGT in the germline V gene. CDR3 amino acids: CASSPQGDLSTDTQYF. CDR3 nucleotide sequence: TGTGCCAGCAGCCCCCAAGGGGATCTAAGCACAGATACGCAGTATTTT.

The CDR3 region has the DNA TGTGCCTGGCATCCGGGACAGATTAGCGGGAACACTGAAGCTTTCTTT. The encoded protein is CAWHPGQISGNTEAFF. The V gene is TRBV30, the J gene TRBJ1-1, with 7 bases fitting TRBD1. The CDR3 length is 16 residues. Germline values: CDR1 GTSNPN, CDR2 SVGIG (reference sequence). V trimming: 5 bases; J trimming: 1 base; junction bases outside the gene matches: 13.